This T cell receptor (beta chain) was profiled in a study of CD8+CD57+ T cells in acquired aplastic anemia (dated by TCRdb to about 2018). Turning to the overall study: Extracted DNA from sorted CD4+ and CD8+ cells averaged about 2.9 ug, ranging from about 0.17 to 30 ug. Healthy donor samples averaged around 9.8 million reads for CD4+ and roughly 11 million for CD8+ cells. The paper's findings and limits, for the study overall: Roughly 30 CD8+ CDR3 sequences were shared between patients and controls but appeared highly expressed in patients and within their immunodominant clones. CD8+ Simpson's diversity did not differ significantly between patients and healthy controls (P=0.060).

In this study, sorted CD4+ and CD8+ T cells from the blood of healthy subjects and of severe aplastic anemia patients had their TCR repertoires deep-sequenced. Ficoll-Paque density gradient centrifugation was used to isolate peripheral blood mononuclear cells. Before DNA extraction, CD4+ and CD8+ T cells were sorted with FACS or magnetic beads. To note about this clonotype: No antigen is known for it. No qualities accompany the bases; no much larger clone lies one base away.

Genomic DNA served as template for TCR beta VDJ combination and CDR3 sequence profiling. An Illumina HiSeq 2000 was used for TCR repertoire sequencing. The source study handled its data this way. Repertoire assessment relied on Simpson's diversity index, CDR3 size and DJ length profiles, and TRBV/TRBJ rearrangement plots. The immunodominant clone was defined as the most abundant DNA sequence in deep sequencing data. CDR3 amino acid sequences were checked for sharing between subjects and were compared against published repertoires and the VDJdb database. Using fastp trimming at Q25 and MiXCR clonotype assembly, TCRdb reanalyzed the public sequencing data and kept in-frame beta chains. For every CDR3 protein sequence, its rows merge into one entry that carries the most common genes and DNA. The V and J calls were not made by the authors but by TCRdb's processing. The sample includes under 200,000 distinct CDR3 sequences, with around 40% observed a single time. The leading ten clones occupy approximately 1% of the sample.

This TCR was recovered from a human donor in good health. Sequenced material: sorted CD4+, CD8+, or CD8+CD57+ T cells (not recorded which) from PBMCs.

Read as DNA, the sequence is TGCGCCAGCAGCTTGGCCGCAGGGGGCTTAACAGATACGCAGTATTTT. It translates to CASSLAAGGLTDTQYF. This chain is built from TRBV5-1 and TRBJ2-3; the junction holds 8 bases that match TRBD1. The CDR3 has 16 amino acids, counting the end cysteine and phenylalanine. Only the CDR3 DNA stays, 48 bases, in frame from base 1. V lost 0 bases and J lost 3 bases, and the count of bases not matched to a germline gene is 6. CDR1 and CDR2 are drawn from the germline V gene: SGHRS, YFSETQ.